Listed here are 32 T cell receptor beta chains from one sample, sequenced in a study of blood T cell dynamics during melanoma immunotherapy. Sample time point: week 3, after first cycle of checkpoint inhibitor. Clones were sequenced by immunoSEQ multiplex PCR, and TCRdb holds only the in-frame ones, with some missing. The sample has more than 8,500 clones, around 90% seen once; the top ten hold roughly 6.7%. The sequenced sample was blood, obtained from a patient treated with checkpoint blockade. The receptor set was obtained from a human donor with melanoma.

The chain uses TRBV7-2 and TRBJ2-7; 8 bases agree with TRBD2. The CDR3 sequence is 16 residues long. CDR1 is SGHTA, CDR2 FQGNSA, per germline. With 0 bases clipped from V and 0 bases from J, the junction kept 4 bases outside the gene matches. CDR3 coding DNA: TGTGCCAGCAGCTTAGCGGGACTAGGGGTCTCCTACGAGCAGTACTTC. Protein sequence: CASSLAGLGVSYEQYF.

This clone was detected a few times. The gene calls are TRBV4-2 and TRBJ1-2; perhaps TRBD1 as D (6 bases). Germline loops: CDR1 LGHNA, CDR2 YNFKEQ. With 0 bases removed from V and 6 bases from J, the gap between germline ends came to 11 bases. The CDR3 runs 14 residues. The CDR3 nucleotides are TGTGCCAGCAGCCAAGATAGGGGGGCGGATGGCTACACCTTC. It encodes CASSQDRGADGYTF.

V gene TRBV2 combines with J gene TRBJ2-1; D ambiguous. Germline loops: CDR1 SNHLY, CDR2 FYNNEI. Between the trimmed V and J ends, which lost 3 bases and 5 bases, there was a span of 2 bases. This CDR3 is 11 amino acids long. The DNA for the CDR3 is TGTGCCAGCAGTGACGACAATGAGCAGTTCTTC. As protein: CASSDDNEQFF. Full variable domain (missing parts from reference TRBV2 and TRBJ2-1): EPEVTQTPSHQVTQMGQEVILRCVPISNHLYFYWYRQILGQKVEFLVSFYNNEISEKSEIFDDQFSVERPDGSNFTLKIRSTKLEDSAMYFCASSDDNEQFFGPGTRLTVL.

This clone was observed a single time. The J gene is TRBJ1-2, the V gene TRBV19; the D gene is possibly TRBD1 (5 bases). Germline assignment: CDR1 LNHDA and CDR2 SQIVND (reference sequence). V was clipped by 3 bases and J by 4 bases, with 18 bases between them. The CDR3 runs 16 residues. The CDR3 DNA reads as TGTGCCAGTAGTATTGGGGGGGTCGCCGTTGGCTATGGCTACACCTTC. Translation gives CASSIGGVAVGYGYTF. Variable domain in full (rest from reference TRBV19 and TRBJ1-2): DGGITQSPKYLFRKEGQNVTLSCEQNLNHDAMYWYRQDPGQGLRLIYYSQIVNDFQKGDIAEGYSVSREKKESFPLTVTSAQKNPTAFYLCASSIGGVAVGYGYTFGSGTRLTVV.

The V call is TRBV9, the J call TRBJ2-3; 9 bases agree with TRBD2. The junction had 8 bases not matched to a gene; V was cut back by 4 bases and J by 2 bases. The germline CDR1 and CDR2 sequences are SGDLS and YYNGEE. This CDR3 comprises 16 residues. DNA for the CDR3: TGTGCCAGCAGCCCAATGAGCGGGGGGCCCACAGATACGCAGTATTTT. It translates to CASSPMSGGPTDTQYF. The full variable domain, rest sourced from reference TRBV9 and TRBJ2-3, is DSGVTQTPKHLITATGQRVTLRCSPRSGDLSVYWYQQSLDQGLQFLIQYYNGEERAKGNILERFSAQQFPDLHSELNLSSLELGDSALYFCASSPMSGGPTDTQYFGPGTRLTVL.

The rearrangement uses TRBV23-1 and TRBJ2-7, with D hard to call. TRBV23-1 is designated an ORF whose function remains uncertain. This CDR3 contains 15 residues. Trimming took 0 bases from V and 5 from J, leaving 14 bases between them. CDR3 DNA sequence: TGCGCCAGCAGTCAATCATTTTCTAGGAGCAACGAGCAGTACTTC. It specifies CASSQSFSRSNEQYF.

The chain employs TRBV2 and TRBJ1-5; TRBD1 is a possible D gene (5 bases). This CDR3 has 15 amino acids. With 5 bases removed from V and 0 bases from J, the gap between germline ends came to 11 bases. The germline V gene has CDR1 SNHLY and CDR2 FYNNEI. CDR3 nucleotide sequence: TGTGCCAGCAGTAACAGGACAAATAGCAATCAGCCCCAGCATTTT. Encoded protein: CASSNRTNSNQPQHF.

CDR3 loop: CASSLIKDGGAVDGEAFF. The DNA for the CDR3 is TGTGCCAGCAGCTTAATTAAGGACGGTGGGGCGGTTGATGGTGAAGCTTTCTTT. The genes are TRBV7-3 and TRBJ1-1, with a possible D match to TRBD1 (5 bases). Germline V gives CDR1 SGHTA, CDR2 FQGTGA. The CDR3 has 18 residues. V lost 1 base and J 7 bases, leaving 25 bases between the germline ends.

The chain has TRBV7-2 and TRBJ1-2; the D gene is possibly TRBD1 (6 bases). Germline lookup yields CDR1 SGHTA and CDR2 FQGNSA. With 5 bases removed from V and 6 bases from J, the gap between germline ends came to 13 bases. CDR3 length: 13 amino acids. The CDR3 coding sequence is TGTGCCAGCAGCGAAAGCAGGGGTCATGGCTACACCTTC. Its protein is CASSESRGHGYTF.

This clone was observed a few times. This chain joins TRBV30 and TRBJ2-7; 7 bases align to TRBD1. The CDR3 is 14 residues long. The ends lost 0 bases at V and 4 bases at J; junction bases unmatched: 6. Germline V gene lookup returns CDR1 GTSNPN and CDR2 SVGIG (reference sequence). The DNA for the CDR3 is TGTGCCTGGAGTGTAAAGGGGGCAAGTTACGAGCAGTACTTC. Amino acids: CAWSVKGASYEQYF.

The chain couples TRBV5-4 to TRBJ2-7, with 9 bases identical to TRBD1. V shed 5 bases, J shed 3 bases, and the junction held 9 bases outside the gene matches. Per the germline V gene, CDR1 is SGHNT and CDR2 is YYREEE (reference sequence). The CDR3 length is 15 residues. CDR3 sequence: CASSFPGTGSYEQYF. The CDR3 nucleotides read TGTGCCAGCAGTTTTCCCGGGACAGGGAGCTACGAGCAGTACTTC.

The J gene is TRBJ1-3, the V gene TRBV28; no clear D. Trimming removed 6 bases from V and 0 bases from J, with 21 bases in between. The CDR3 has 18 amino acids. The germline CDR1 and CDR2 sequences are MDHEN and SYDVKM. CDR3 protein: CASSGLWGPDISGNTIYF. CDR3 sequence (DNA): TGTGCCAGCAGCGGGCTTTGGGGTCCCGACATCTCTGGAAACACCATATATTTT.

This clone was found a few times. This chain uses TRBV15 with TRBJ2-1; 11 positions agree with TRBD2. The CDR3 runs 15 residues. The V segment lost 5 bases and the J segment 3 bases; nucleotides outside the gene matches: 3. CDR1 and CDR2 (germline): LNHNV, YYDKDF (reference sequence). The CDR3: CATSGGLAVYNEQFF. CDR3 in DNA: TGTGCCACCAGCGGGGGACTAGCGGTCTACAATGAGCAGTTCTTC. Filled out from reference TRBV15 and TRBJ2-1, the complete variable domain reads DAMVIQNPRYQVTQFGKPVTLSCSQTLNHNVMYWYQQKSSQAPKLLFHYYDKDFNNEADTPDNFQSRRPNTSFCFLDIRSPGLGDTAMYLCATSGGLAVYNEQFFGPGTRLTVL.

In DNA form, the CDR3 reads TGTGCCAGCAGTTACGGGGTGGCTAATGAAAAACTGTTTTTT. Translating gives CASSYGVANEKLFF. The chain is built from TRBV6-5 and TRBJ1-4; D unresolved. V was shortened by 2 bases and J by 3 bases, with 7 bases between the two germline ends. CDR3 size: 14 residues. Germline CDR1 and CDR2: MNHEY and SVGAGI.

V is TRBV21-1 and J is TRBJ2-1; the table names TRBD1, a call not compared with the DNA. TRBV21-1 represents a pseudogene. This CDR3 has 11 amino acids. The CDR3 loop reads CASSPYNEQFF. As DNA, the CDR3 is TGTGCCAGCAGCCCATACAATGAGCAGTTCTTC.

The chain has TRBV30 and TRBJ2-6; D is unresolved. The CDR3 runs 14 residues. The germline V gene has CDR1 GTSNPN and CDR2 SVGIG (reference sequence). V was trimmed by 2 bases and J by 0 bases, leaving 5 bases between them. The CDR3 DNA reads TGTGCCTGGAGTTCAAGCTCTGGGGCCAACGTCCTGACTTTC. Translation gives CAWSSSSGANVLTF.

The chain uses TRBV7-2 and TRBJ2-1; no clear D gene. V lost 0 bases, J lost 8 bases, and 11 bases lay in between. This CDR3 region has 14 residues. Germline assignment: CDR1 SGHTA and CDR2 FQGNSA. The CDR3 region is CASSLASRGDEQFF. For the CDR3, the DNA is TGTGCCAGCAGCTTAGCATCGCGTGGGGATGAGCAGTTCTTC. Full variable domain (remainder filled in from reference TRBV7-2 and TRBJ2-1): GAGVSQSPSNKVTEKGKDVELRCDPISGHTALYWYRQSLGQGLEFLIYFQGNSAPDKSGLPSDRFSAERTGGSVSTLTIQRTQQEDSAVYLCASSLASRGDEQFFGPGTRLTVL.

The chain recombines TRBV28 with TRBJ2-7; 9 bases line up with TRBD1. CDR3 length: 16 amino acids. J lost 2 bases, V lost 3 bases, and 8 bases had no gene match. The V gene's germline CDR1 is MDHEN and CDR2 SYDVKM. CDR3 sequence reads: CASSFVGQGRAYEQYF. The CDR3 nucleotides read TGTGCCAGCAGTTTCGTAGGACAGGGGAGGGCCTACGAGCAGTACTTC.

This chain uses TRBV10-1 with TRBJ2-5; TRBD2 aligns across 13 bases. TRBJ2-7 explains the end of the DNA better; the J call may be wrong. Germline values: CDR1 WNHNN, CDR2 SYGVQD (reference sequence). This CDR3 has 17 amino acids. This CDR3 is CASSRGTSGTNSYEQYF. The CDR3 DNA sequence: TGCGCCAGCAGTCGCGGGACTAGCGGGACCAACTCCTACGAGCAGTACTTC.

The chain employs TRBV6-1 and TRBJ2-5, with TRBD2 matching 10 bases. Trimming removed 7 bases from V and 5 bases from J; junction bases left unmatched: 4. The CDR3 is 13 amino acids. CDR1 is MNHNS, CDR2 SASEGT, per germline. CDR3 loop: CASTPAGGETQYF. The DNA for the CDR3 is TGTGCCAGCACCCCAGCGGGAGGGGAGACCCAGTACTTC.

The chain links TRBV7-2 to TRBJ2-3, with D perhaps being TRBD1 or TRBD2 (5 bases each). CDR3 length: 12 residues. V was clipped by 6 bases and J by 12 bases, with 16 bases between them. Germline values: CDR1 SGHTA, CDR2 FQGNSA. Here the CDR3 DNA reads TGTGCCAGCAGTTTTGGGGACGCAACACAGTATTTT. It translates to CASSFGDATQYF.

The chain couples TRBV28 to TRBJ1-6, with TRBD1 matching 9 bases. The V gene's germline CDR1 is MDHEN and CDR2 SYDVKM. J lost 8 bases, V lost 6 bases, and 5 bases had no gene match. This CDR3 contains 14 residues. Written as DNA, the CDR3 is TGTGCCAGCAGCCCGGGACAGGGATATTCACCCCTCCACTTT. Protein: CASSPGQGYSPLHF.

The chain uses TRBV7-3 and TRBJ2-1; maybe TRBD2 (6 bases). CDR3 length equals 15 residues. V was trimmed by 5 bases and J by 1 base, leaving 12 bases between them. The V gene's germline CDR1 is SGHTA and CDR2 FQGTGA. The CDR3 DNA sequence: TGTGCCAGCAGCCTTAGCGGAGCGTCCTACAATGAGCAGTTCTTC. Protein product: CASSLSGASYNEQFF.

The chain joins TRBV9 to TRBJ1-3, with D possibly TRBD1 on 6 matching bases. V was cut by 0 bases and J by 0 bases, with 13 bases left in between. This CDR3 spans 17 amino acids. Germline-derived CDR1 and CDR2 are SGDLS and YYNGEE. The CDR3 nucleotides read TGTGCCAGCAGCGTAGGGGGGCAAATGAGCTCTGGAAACACCATATATTTT. Its protein is CASSVGGQMSSGNTIYF.

This clone was observed a few times. V gene TRBV9 combines with J gene TRBJ2-7; D might be TRBD2 (6 bases). The CDR3 is 14 residues long. Germline CDR1 and CDR2: SGDLS and YYNGEE. Trimming left V 5 bases short and J 0 bases short, with 12 bases between. CDR3 sequence: CASSIGGSSYEQYF. The DNA for the CDR3 is TGTGCCAGCAGTATCGGGGGTAGCTCCTACGAGCAGTACTTC.

The chain has TRBV28 and TRBJ1-2, with unresolved D. The germline V gene encodes CDR1 MDHEN and CDR2 SYDVKM. The ends were cut back, 2 bases at V and 12 bases at J, with 16 bases in the middle. This CDR3 is 13 amino acids long. The CDR3 DNA reads TGTGCCAGCAGTTTACGGAGCGGTCGTGATGACACCTTC. Translated: CASSLRSGRDDTF.

V and J are TRBV14 and TRBJ2-7; D is ambiguous. This CDR3 has 14 residues. Germline V gene sequence: CDR1 SGHDN, CDR2 FVKESK. Trimming took off 1 base at V and 4 bases at J, with 11 bases between the two ends. CDR3 sequence reads: CASSQGLGFYEQYF. CDR3 nucleotides: TGTGCCAGCAGCCAAGGTCTAGGGTTTTACGAGCAGTACTTC.

This clone was seen only once. The chain carries TRBV7-6 and TRBJ1-1; no clear D gene. Germline V gene lookup returns CDR1 SGHVS and CDR2 FNYEAQ. The V gene lost 3 bases and the J gene lost 0 bases, with 17 bases spanning the gap. This CDR3 spans 17 amino acids. The CDR3 sequence is CASSLPLTGNMNTEAFF. The CDR3 DNA reads as TGTGCCAGCAGCTTGCCCCTAACCGGGAACATGAACACTGAAGCTTTCTTT.

The gene calls are TRBV20-1 and TRBJ1-2; tentative D call: TRBD1 (5 bases). From germline, CDR1 is DFQATT and CDR2 SNEGSKA (reference sequence). This CDR3 spans 11 amino acids. V lost 6 bases and J lost 8, with 13 bases in between. CDR3 region: CSARSGEGYTF. In nucleotides, the CDR3 is TGCAGTGCCAGGTCGGGGGAGGGCTACACCTTC.

The gene calls are TRBV2 and TRBJ2-3, with 10 bases aligning to TRBD1. In germline, CDR1 is SNHLY, CDR2 FYNNEI. The V and J ends lost 6 bases and 1 base, in that order; junction bases with no gene match: 4. CDR3 length equals 15 residues. This chain's CDR3 is CASRGTGVGTDTQYF. In DNA form, the CDR3 reads TGTGCCAGCAGGGGGACAGGGGTGGGCACAGATACGCAGTATTTT.

The chain recombines TRBV5-6 with TRBJ2-7; D gene unclear. CDR1 and CDR2 (germline): SGHDT, YYEEEE. Between the trimmed V and J ends, which lost 4 bases and 5 bases, there was a span of 16 bases. The CDR3 is made up of 14 amino acids. CDR3 amino acids: CASSLVYGSDEQYF. The CDR3 bases are TGTGCCAGCAGCCTCGTCTACGGCAGCGACGAGCAGTACTTC.

The CDR3 DNA reads TGTGCCAGCAGCCCCCGAGGGAGCCATGGGAATGAGCAGTTCTTC. Residues: CASSPRGSHGNEQFF. The V call is TRBV7-2, the J call TRBJ2-1; TRBD2 might be the D (5 bases). Between the trimmed V and J ends, which lost 5 bases and 7 bases, there was a span of 18 bases. The CDR3 consists of 15 residues. The germline gives CDR1 SGHTA, CDR2 FQGNSA.